This is a list of T cell receptor beta chains from one sample in a study of cytomegalovirus exposure and HLA in healthy donors. Only in-frame clones appear in the TCRdb table, and some are missing; sequencing was by immunoSEQ multiplex PCR. This table holds over 120,000 clones, approximately 86% found once. Sequencing was done on a sample of PBMCs. The receptors derive from a man between 18 and 29 years old in good health and CMV-seropositive. CDR3s include the opening cysteine and the closing phenylalanine or tryptophan. A D gene is named only where the DNA matches it firmly. Only part of the rows carry a size: once, few, many, or a class if the clone is expanded.

TRBJ2-5 | once | TRBV7-8 | 14 | TRBD2 | CASSFGLAGGSQYF | TGTGCCAGCAGCTTTGGACTAGCGGGGGGTAGCCAGTACTTC
TRBJ2-5 | NA | TRBV5-4 | 13 | NA | CASSSGHETAQYF | TGTGCCAGCAGCTCAGGACACGAAACGGCCCAGTACTTC
TRBJ2-3 | once | TRBV6-5 | 15 | NA | CATHSPRSSTDTQYF | TGTGCCACCCATTCGCCCAGATCTAGCACAGATACGCAGTATTTT
TRBJ2-1 | NA | TRBV5-1 | 15 | NA | CASSFYRAEGNEQFF | TGCGCCAGCAGCTTCTACAGGGCTGAAGGGAATGAGCAGTTCTTC
TRBJ1-2 | once | TRBV5-1 | 15 | TRBD1 | CASSRGQGTFYGYTF | TGCGCCAGCAGCCGAGGACAGGGGACTTTCTATGGCTACACCTTC
TRBJ2-7 | NA | TRBV15 | 15 | NA | CATSARRGLTYEQYF | TGTGCCACCAGCGCCAGGCGGGGTCTAACCTACGAGCAGTACTTC
TRBJ1-1 | NA | TRBV5-1 | 15 | NA | CASSLQGLPGTEAFF | TGCGCCAGCAGCTTACAGGGCCTCCCGGGGACTGAAGCTTTCTTT
TRBJ2-7 | NA | TRBV7-8 | 15 | NA | CASSPRATGDYEQYF | TGTGCCAGCAGCCCAAGGGCCACGGGGGACTACGAGCAGTACTTC
TRBJ1-3 | NA | TRBV5-6 | 12 | NA | CASSLGANTIYF | TGTGCCAGCAGTTTAGGAGCAAACACCATATATTTT
TRBJ1-5 | once | TRBV5-1 | 15 | TRBD1 | CASSLDGQGNQPQHF | TGCGCCAGCAGCTTAGACGGACAGGGTAATCAGCCCCAGCATTTT
TRBJ1-4 | NA | TRBV15 | 14 | NA | CATTTGGLNEKLFF | TGTGCCACCACTACCGGCGGGTTGAATGAAAAACTGTTTTTT
TRBJ2-7 | NA | TRBV7-9 | 17 | TRBD2 | CASSFKTSGTPDYEQYF | TGTGCCAGCAGCTTTAAAACTAGCGGGACTCCAGACTACGAGCAGTACTTC
TRBJ2-1 | once | TRBV7-9 | 14 | NA | CASSFTGSYNEQFF | TGTGCCAGCAGCTTCACAGGTTCCTACAATGAGCAGTTCTTC
TRBJ1-2 | once | TRBV7-9 | 16 | NA | CASSLFEVGGYYGYTF | TGTGCCAGCAGCTTATTTGAGGTGGGGGGTTACTATGGCTACACCTTC
TRBJ1-2 | once | TRBV5-4 | 14 | TRBD1 | CASSSLGTGGGYTF | TGTGCCAGCAGCTCTTTGGGGACAGGGGGCGGCTACACCTTC
TRBJ2-7 | once | TRBV4-2 | 18 | TRBD1 | CASSQSAGQGALVYEQYF | TGTGCCAGCAGCCAATCCGCCGGGCAGGGGGCTCTGGTCTACGAGCAGTACTTC